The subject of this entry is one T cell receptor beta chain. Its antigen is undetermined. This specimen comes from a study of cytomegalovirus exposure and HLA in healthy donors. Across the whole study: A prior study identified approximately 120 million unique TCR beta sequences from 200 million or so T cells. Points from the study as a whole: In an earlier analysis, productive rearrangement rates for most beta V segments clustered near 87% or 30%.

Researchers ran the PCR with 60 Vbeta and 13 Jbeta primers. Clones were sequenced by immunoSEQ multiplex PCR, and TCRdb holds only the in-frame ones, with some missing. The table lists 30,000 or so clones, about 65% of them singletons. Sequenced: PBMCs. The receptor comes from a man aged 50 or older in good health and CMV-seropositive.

The CDR3 nucleotides are TGCGCCAGCAGCCAAGAGGGACAGAAGATAGGTCAGCCCCAGCATTTT. Translating it yields CASSQEGQKIGQPQHF. The chain recombines TRBV4-1 with TRBJ1-5, with TRBD1 identical over 7 bases. V lost 0 bases and J lost 6; bases outside the gene matches: 8. Germline V gene data show CDR1 as MGHRA and CDR2 as YSYEKL. The CDR3 spans 16 residues.